The present entry profiles one T cell receptor (beta chain) with its context. The specificity of this receptor is unknown. No base-level quality is on record; no much larger clone is a single base apart. Taken from the germline V gene (reference sequence), the CDR1 and CDR2 loops are GTSNPN and SVGIG. For this chain, trimming is 2 bases at the V end and 6 bases at the J end, and the number of junction bases without a gene match is 4. Including the terminal cysteine and phenylalanine, the CDR3 comprises 13 residues. Only the CDR3 DNA is retained, 39 bases long and in frame from the first base. This sample is part of a study of preoperative IRX-2 immunotherapy in early breast cancer (dated by TCRdb to about 2019). The treatment or condition label here, explained by the study, means: preoperative locoregional IRX-2 cytokine immunotherapy. The samples were obtained from a phase Ib study that tested preoperative, locoregional IRX-2 cytokine immunotherapy designed to prime immune responses. Donors were patients with early-stage breast cancer who received IRX-2 before surgery.

To prepare the library, the immunoSEQ multiplex PCR assay was applied. TCRdb retrieved this table from immuneACCESS and kept in-frame rearrangements only. Not all clones are present; in checked studies, unresolved V genes account for under half, and no reason is known for the remainder. This sample lists about 98,000 clones; roughly 88% were detected once. Jointly, the top ten make up under 2.5% of the sample. The sequence came from a human donor with breast cancer. The chain was built from TRBV30 and TRBJ1-2; 9 nucleotides in the junction match TRBD1. Specimen: tumor tissue, collected after IRX-2 immunotherapy. In nucleotide form, the sequence is TGTGCCTGGAGTAGGGGACAGGGAGATGGCTACACCTTC. It translates as CAWSRGQGDGYTF.